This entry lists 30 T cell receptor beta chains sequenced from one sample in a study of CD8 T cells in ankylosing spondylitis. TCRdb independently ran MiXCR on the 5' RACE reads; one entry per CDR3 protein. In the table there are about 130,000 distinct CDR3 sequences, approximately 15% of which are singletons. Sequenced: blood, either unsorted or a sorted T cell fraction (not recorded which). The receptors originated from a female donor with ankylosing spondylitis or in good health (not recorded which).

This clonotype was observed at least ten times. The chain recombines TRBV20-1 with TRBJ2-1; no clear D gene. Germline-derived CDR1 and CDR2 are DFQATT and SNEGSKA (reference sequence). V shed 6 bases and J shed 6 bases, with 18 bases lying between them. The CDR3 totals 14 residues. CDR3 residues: CSALLIGLINEQFF. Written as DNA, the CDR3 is TGCAGTGCCTTGCTTATCGGGTTAATCAATGAGCAGTTCTTC.

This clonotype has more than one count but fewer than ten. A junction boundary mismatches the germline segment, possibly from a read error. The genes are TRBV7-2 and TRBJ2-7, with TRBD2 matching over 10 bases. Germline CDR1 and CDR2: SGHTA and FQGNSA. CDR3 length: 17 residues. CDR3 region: CASSLGLAGALYSEADF. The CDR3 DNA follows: TGTGCCAGCAGCTTAGGGCTAGCGGGGGCCCTGTATTCCGAAGCGGACTTC.

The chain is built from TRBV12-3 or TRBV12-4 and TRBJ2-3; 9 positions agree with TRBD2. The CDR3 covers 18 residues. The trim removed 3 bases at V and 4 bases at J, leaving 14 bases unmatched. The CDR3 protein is CASSFSNWVRGGPDTQYF. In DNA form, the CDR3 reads TGTGCCAGCAGTTTCTCCAATTGGGTGCGGGGGGGCCCAGATACGCAGTATTTT.

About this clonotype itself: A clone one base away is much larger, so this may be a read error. Here the CDR3 reads CSARVGGRQYTGELFF. The CDR3 DNA follows: TGCAGTGCTAGGGTAGGGGGGCGGCAGTACACCGGGGAGCTGTTTTTT. V gene TRBV20-1 combines with J gene TRBJ2-2; D could derive from TRBD1 or TRBD2 (6 bases each). The CDR3 is 16 amino acids. Germline CDR1 DFQATT, CDR2 SNEGSKA (reference sequence). The germline V and J ends were trimmed by 3 bases and 3 bases, with 17 bases remaining between them.

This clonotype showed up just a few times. DNA for the CDR3: TGTGCCAGCAGCTTAACCAGACAGAATGAGCAGTTCTTC. Protein sequence: CASSLTRQNEQFF. The rearrangement links TRBV9 to TRBJ2-1; D is perhaps TRBD1 (5 bases). This CDR3 is 13 amino acids long. Per the germline V gene, CDR1 is SGDLS and CDR2 is YYNGEE. V lost 4 bases to trimming and J lost 7 bases, with 12 bases between them. The full variable domain, completed using reference TRBV9 and TRBJ2-1, is DSGVTQTPKHLITATGQRVTLRCSPRSGDLSVYWYQQSLDQGLQFLIQYYNGEERAKGNILERFSAQQFPDLHSELNLSSLELGDSALYFCASSLTRQNEQFFGPGTRLTVL.

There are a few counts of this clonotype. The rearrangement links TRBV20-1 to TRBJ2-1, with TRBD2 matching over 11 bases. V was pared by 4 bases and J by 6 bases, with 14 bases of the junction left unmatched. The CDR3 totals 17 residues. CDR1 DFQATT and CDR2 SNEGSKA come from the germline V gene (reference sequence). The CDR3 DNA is TGCAGTGCTAACCCCTTTAGCGGGGGGGCCAAGTTCAATGAGCAGTTCTTC. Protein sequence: CSANPFSGGAKFNEQFF.

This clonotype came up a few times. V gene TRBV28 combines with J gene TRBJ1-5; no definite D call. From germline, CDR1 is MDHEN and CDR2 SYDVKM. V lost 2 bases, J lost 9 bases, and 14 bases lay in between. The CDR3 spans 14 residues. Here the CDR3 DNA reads TGTGCCAGCAGTTTAAGTTTGGCGGGTCGGCCCCAGCATTTT. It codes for CASSLSLAGRPQHF.

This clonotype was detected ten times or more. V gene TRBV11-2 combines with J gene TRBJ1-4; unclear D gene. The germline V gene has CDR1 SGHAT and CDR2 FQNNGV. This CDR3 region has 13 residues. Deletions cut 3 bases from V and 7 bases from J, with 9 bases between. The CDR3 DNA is TGTGCCAGCAGCTTTTGGGGAGGTGAAAAACTGTTTTTT. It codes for CASSFWGGEKLFF.

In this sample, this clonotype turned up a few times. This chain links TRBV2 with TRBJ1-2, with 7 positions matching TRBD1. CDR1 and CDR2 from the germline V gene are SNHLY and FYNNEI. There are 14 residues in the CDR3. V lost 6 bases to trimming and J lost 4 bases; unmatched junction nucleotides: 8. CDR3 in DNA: TGTGCCAGCAGCCGGGACAGTGTTATCTATGGCTACACCTTC. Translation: CASSRDSVIYGYTF.

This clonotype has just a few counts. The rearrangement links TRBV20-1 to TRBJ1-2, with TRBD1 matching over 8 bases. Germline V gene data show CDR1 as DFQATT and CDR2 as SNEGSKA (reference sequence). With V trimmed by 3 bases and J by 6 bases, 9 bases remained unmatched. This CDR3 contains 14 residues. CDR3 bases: TGCAGTGCTAGTCTCCAGGGGGCCCTGCATGGCTACACCTTC. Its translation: CSASLQGALHGYTF.

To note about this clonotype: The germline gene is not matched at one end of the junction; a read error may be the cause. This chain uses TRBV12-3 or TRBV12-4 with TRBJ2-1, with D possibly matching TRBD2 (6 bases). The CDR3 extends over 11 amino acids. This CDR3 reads CASSFLRGTVF. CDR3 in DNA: TGTGCCAGCAGTTTTCTCCGCGGGACTGTCTTC.

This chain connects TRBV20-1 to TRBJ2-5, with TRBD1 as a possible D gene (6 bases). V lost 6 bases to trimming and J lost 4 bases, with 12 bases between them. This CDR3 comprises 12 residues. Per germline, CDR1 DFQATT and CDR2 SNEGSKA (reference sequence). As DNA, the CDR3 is TGCAGTGCCCAACTCAGGGGAGAGACCCAGTACTTC. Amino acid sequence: CSAQLRGETQYF.

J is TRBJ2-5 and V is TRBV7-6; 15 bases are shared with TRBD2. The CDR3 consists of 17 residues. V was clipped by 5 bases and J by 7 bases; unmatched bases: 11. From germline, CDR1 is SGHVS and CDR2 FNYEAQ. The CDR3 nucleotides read TGTGCCAGCAGCCCCATACGAGGGACTAGCGGGGGGACGACCCAGTACTTC. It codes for CASSPIRGTSGGTTQYF.

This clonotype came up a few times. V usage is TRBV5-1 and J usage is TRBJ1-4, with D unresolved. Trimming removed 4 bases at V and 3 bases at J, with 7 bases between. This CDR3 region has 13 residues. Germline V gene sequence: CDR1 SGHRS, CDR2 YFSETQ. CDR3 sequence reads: CASSREANEKLFF. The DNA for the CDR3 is TGCGCCAGCAGCAGAGAGGCTAATGAAAAACTGTTTTTT. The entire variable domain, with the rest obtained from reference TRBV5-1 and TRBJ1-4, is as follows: KAGVTQTPRYLIKTRGQQVTLSCSPISGHRSVSWYQQTPGQGLQFLFEYFSETQRNKGNFPGRFSGRQFSNSRSEMNVSTLELGDSALYLCASSREANEKLFFGSGTQLSVL.

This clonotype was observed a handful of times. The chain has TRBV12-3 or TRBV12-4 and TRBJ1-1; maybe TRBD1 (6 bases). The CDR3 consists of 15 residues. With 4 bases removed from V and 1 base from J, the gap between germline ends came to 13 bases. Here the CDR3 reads CASSSQGLGNTEAFF. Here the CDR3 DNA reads TGTGCCAGCAGTTCACAGGGCCTGGGGAACACTGAAGCTTTCTTT.

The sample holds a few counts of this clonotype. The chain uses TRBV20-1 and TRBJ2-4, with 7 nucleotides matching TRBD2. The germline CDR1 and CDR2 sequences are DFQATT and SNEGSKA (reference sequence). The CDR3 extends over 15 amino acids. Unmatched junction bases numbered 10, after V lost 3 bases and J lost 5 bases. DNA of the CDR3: TGCAGTGCTAGGGAGGCGGGAGATACAGAAAACATTCAGTACTTC. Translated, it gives CSAREAGDTENIQYF.

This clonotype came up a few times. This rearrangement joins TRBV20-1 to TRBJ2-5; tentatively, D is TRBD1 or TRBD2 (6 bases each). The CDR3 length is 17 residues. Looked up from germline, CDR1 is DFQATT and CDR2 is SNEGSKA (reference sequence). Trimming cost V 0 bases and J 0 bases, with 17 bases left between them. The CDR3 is CSARDGGGQQYQETQYF. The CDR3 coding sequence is TGCAGTGCTAGAGATGGAGGGGGACAACAGTACCAAGAGACCCAGTACTTC.

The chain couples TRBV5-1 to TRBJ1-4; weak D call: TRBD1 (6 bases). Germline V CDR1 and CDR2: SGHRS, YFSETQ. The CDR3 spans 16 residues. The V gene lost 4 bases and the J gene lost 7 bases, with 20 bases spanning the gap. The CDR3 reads CASSPLSTTGAEKLFF. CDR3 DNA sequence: TGCGCCAGCAGCCCCCTGAGTACGACGGGGGCTGAAAAACTGTTTTTT.

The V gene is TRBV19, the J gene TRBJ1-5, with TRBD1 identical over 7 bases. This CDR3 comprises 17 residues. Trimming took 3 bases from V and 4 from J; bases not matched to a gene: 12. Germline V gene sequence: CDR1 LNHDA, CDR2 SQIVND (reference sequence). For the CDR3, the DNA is TGTGCCAGTAGTATTTCGGAAAACAGGGGATTAAATCAGCCCCAGCATTTT. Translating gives CASSISENRGLNQPQHF. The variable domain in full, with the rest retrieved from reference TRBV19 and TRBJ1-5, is DGGITQSPKYLFRKEGQNVTLSCEQNLNHDAMYWYRQDPGQGLRLIYYSQIVNDFQKGDIAEGYSVSREKKESFPLTVTSAQKNPTAFYLCASSISENRGLNQPQHFGDGTRLSIL.

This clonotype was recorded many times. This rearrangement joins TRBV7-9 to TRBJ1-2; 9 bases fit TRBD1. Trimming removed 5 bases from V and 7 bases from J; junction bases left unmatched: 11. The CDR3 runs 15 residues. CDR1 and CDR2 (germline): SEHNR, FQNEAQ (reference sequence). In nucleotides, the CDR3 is TGTGCCAGCAGCCTCCTGCCGGGACAGGGATTTGGCTACACCTTC. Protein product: CASSLLPGQGFGYTF.

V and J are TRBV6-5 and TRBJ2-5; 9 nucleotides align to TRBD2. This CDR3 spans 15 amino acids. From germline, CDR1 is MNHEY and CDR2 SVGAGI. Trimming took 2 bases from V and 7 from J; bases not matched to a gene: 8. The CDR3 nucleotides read TGTGCCAGCAGTTACCGACTAGCGGACCCGACGACCCAGTACTTC. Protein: CASSYRLADPTTQYF.

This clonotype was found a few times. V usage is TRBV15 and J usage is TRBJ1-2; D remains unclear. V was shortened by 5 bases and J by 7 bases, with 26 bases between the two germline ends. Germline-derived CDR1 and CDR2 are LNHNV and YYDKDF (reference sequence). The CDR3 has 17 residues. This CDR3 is CATSATLEDLESRGYTF. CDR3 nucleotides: TGTGCCACCAGCGCAACCTTAGAGGACCTAGAAAGTCGTGGCTACACCTTC.

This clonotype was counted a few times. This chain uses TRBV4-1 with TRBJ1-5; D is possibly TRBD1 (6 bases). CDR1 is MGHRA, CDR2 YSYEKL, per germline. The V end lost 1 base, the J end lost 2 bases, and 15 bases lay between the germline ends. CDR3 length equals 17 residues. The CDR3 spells CASSQAVQGQGNQPQHF. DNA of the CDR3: TGCGCCAGCAGCCAAGCAGTTCAGGGGCAGGGCAATCAGCCCCAGCATTTT.

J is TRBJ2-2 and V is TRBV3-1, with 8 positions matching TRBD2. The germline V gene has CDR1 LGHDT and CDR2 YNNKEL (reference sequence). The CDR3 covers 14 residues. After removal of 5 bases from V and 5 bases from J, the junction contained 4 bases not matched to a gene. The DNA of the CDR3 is TGTGCCAGCAGCACACTAGCGGCGACCGGGGAGCTGTTTTTT. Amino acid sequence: CASSTLAATGELFF. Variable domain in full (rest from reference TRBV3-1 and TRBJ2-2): DTAVSQTPKYLVTQMGNDKSIKCEQNLGHDTMYWYKQDSKKFLKIMFSYNNKELIINETVPNRFSPKSPDKAHLNLHINSLELGDSAVYFCASSTLAATGELFFGEGSRLTVL.

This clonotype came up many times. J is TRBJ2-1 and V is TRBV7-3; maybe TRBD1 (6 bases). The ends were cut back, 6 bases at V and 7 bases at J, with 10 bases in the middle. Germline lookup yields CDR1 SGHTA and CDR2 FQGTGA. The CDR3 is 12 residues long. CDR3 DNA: TGTGCCAGCAGTTTTACAGGGAATGAGCAGTTCTTC. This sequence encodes CASSFTGNEQFF.

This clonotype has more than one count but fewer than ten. For the CDR3, the DNA is TGCGCCAGCAGCTTGGGTCCCAGCGGGCAAAACACCGGGGAGCTGTTTTTT. It specifies CASSLGPSGQNTGELFF. The gene calls are TRBV5-1 and TRBJ2-2, with D perhaps TRBD2 (6 bases). This CDR3 is 17 amino acids long. Germline V gene sequence: CDR1 SGHRS, CDR2 YFSETQ. The V end was cut by 0 bases, the J end by 2 bases, with 14 bases between.

The CDR3 coding sequence is TGTGCCAGCAGTTTATCTAAGGGCGTTGAAGAGCAGTACTTC. Translating it yields CASSLSKGVEEQYF. This sequence joins TRBV28 and TRBJ2-7, with D uncertain. The germline gives CDR1 MDHEN, CDR2 SYDVKM. The germline V and J ends were trimmed by 1 base and 7 bases, with 14 bases remaining between them. CDR3 length equals 14 residues.

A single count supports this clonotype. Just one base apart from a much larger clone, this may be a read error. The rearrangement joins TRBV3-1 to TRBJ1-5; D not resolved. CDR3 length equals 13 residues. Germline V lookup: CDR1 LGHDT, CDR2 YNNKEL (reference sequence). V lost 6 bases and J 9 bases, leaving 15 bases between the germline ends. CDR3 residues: CASSLGWNLPQHF. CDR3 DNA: TGTGCCAGCAGTCTTGGGTGGAACCTGCCCCAGCATTTT.

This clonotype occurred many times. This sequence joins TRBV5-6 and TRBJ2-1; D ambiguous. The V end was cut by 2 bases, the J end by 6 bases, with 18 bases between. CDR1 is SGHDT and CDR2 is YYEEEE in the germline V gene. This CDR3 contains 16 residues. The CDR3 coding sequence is TGTGCCAGCAGCTTTCTAGACGGATTTGGGGTCAATGAGCAGTTCTTC. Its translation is CASSFLDGFGVNEQFF.

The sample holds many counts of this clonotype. The CDR3 sequence is CASSFNRNTDTQYF. The DNA of the CDR3 is TGTGCCAGCAGCTTTAACAGGAACACAGATACGCAGTATTTT. The chain has TRBV7-9 and TRBJ2-3; D may be TRBD1 (5 bases). Germline CDR1 and CDR2: SEHNR and FQNEAQ (reference sequence). The CDR3 runs 14 residues. Trimming pared 3 bases from V and 2 bases from J, leaving 9 bases between.